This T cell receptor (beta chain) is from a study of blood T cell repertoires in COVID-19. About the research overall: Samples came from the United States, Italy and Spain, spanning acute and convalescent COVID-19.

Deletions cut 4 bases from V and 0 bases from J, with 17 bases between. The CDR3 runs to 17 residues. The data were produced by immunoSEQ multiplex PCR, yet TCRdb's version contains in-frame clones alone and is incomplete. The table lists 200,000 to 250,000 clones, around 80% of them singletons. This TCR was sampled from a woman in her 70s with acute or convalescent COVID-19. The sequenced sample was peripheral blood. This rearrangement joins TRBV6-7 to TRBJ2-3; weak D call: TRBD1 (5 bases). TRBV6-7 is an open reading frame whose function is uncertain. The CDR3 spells CASSCSETESSTDTQYF. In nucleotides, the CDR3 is TGTGCCAGCAGTTGTTCAGAGACAGAGTCCAGCACAGATACGCAGTATTTT.